The source of this TCR beta chain is a study of T cell repertoires in cytomegalovirus infection. Overall study context: Based on public TCR beta signatures, there were indications of CMV infection and of a matching HLA type. Study findings and constraints: CMV-specific TCR beta clonotypes restricted by HLA-C dominated the ex vivo response.

Each CDR3 protein is one row after TCRdb ran MiXCR on the reads. The sample has around 320,000 distinct CDR3 sequences, more than 8% seen once. This clonotype showed up just a few times. What it binds is not known. V was shortened by 5 bases and J by 8 bases, with 13 bases between the two germline ends. CDR3 length equals 13 residues. Germline values: CDR1 LNHDA, CDR2 SQIVND (reference sequence). The V gene is TRBV19, the J gene TRBJ1-5, with D unclear. Input material: PBMCs. This clonotype was sampled from a human donor in good health (CMV status not recorded). Some clones in this sample may be carry-over from other donors' samples. CDR3 region: CASSFSPREPQHF. The CDR3 DNA follows: TGTGCCAGTAGTTTCTCCCCCCGGGAGCCCCAGCATTTT.